The entry that follows covers one TCR beta chain sequence. Its antigen is still unknown. The TCR beta profiling, which covered VDJ combination and CDR3 sequence, was carried out using genomic DNA as the template. TCRdb re-derived calls from the reads in MiXCR, one entry per CDR3 protein. The table lists roughly 290,000 distinct CDR3 sequences, under 65% of them singletons. This sample was included in a study of CD8+CD57+ T cells in acquired aplastic anemia. General study points: Controls did not differ significantly from patients in CD8+ Simpson's diversity.

All sequencing subjects had displayed CD8+CD57+ cell expansion on flow cytometry. Germline V lookup: CDR1 SGHTA, CDR2 FQGNSA. The V gene end was trimmed by 5 bases and the J gene end by 0 bases; junction bases not matched to a gene: 7. CDR3 length equals 15 residues. The chain uses TRBV7-2 and TRBJ2-7; 7 bases match TRBD1. Input material: sorted CD4+, CD8+, or CD8+CD57+ T cells (not recorded which) from PBMCs. This TCR came from a human donor with aplastic anemia. Written as DNA, the CDR3 is TGTGCCAGCAGCCCCGTAGGGGGCTTCTCCTACGAGCAGTACTTC. It specifies CASSPVGGFSYEQYF. Full variable domain (remainder filled in from reference TRBV7-2 and TRBJ2-7): GAGVSQSPSNKVTEKGKDVELRCDPISGHTALYWYRQSLGQGLEFLIYFQGNSAPDKSGLPSDRFSAERTGGSVSTLTIQRTQQEDSAVYLCASSPVGGFSYEQYFGPGTRLTVT.